This T cell receptor beta chain was recorded in a study of shared clonotypes between healthy human individuals. The study's findings and limits: Rarefaction showed that sequencing of sorted subsets was incomplete (despite large depth). Around 5% was the fraction of naive CD4 clonotypes found shared across a handful of donors. Naive subsets tended to show greater estimated richness than memory subsets.

This clone was observed a single time. Its antigen is unknown. The trim removed 7 bases at V and 2 bases at J, leaving 6 bases unmatched. CDR3 length: 14 residues. The germline V gene has CDR1 MNHEY and CDR2 SVGAGI. For sorted subsets, 150 to 200 ng DNA per replicate equaled around 28,000 T cell genomes. Measured with immunoSEQ multiplex PCR; TCRdb has only the in-frame clones, and not every one. The repertoire consists of roughly 320,000 clones, with roughly 87% occurring once and the leading ten covering 16%. The TCR was taken from a man younger than 35 in good health. Source material: memory CD8+ T cells sorted from blood. Regarding subset: CD45RO+ cells pooled with CCR7-negative TemRA cells. V and J are TRBV6-5 and TRBJ2-5; 8 bases are shared with TRBD1. The CDR3 spells CASKATGEQETQYF. CDR3 coding DNA: TGTGCCAGCAAGGCGACAGGGGAGCAAGAGACCCAGTACTTC.